This T cell receptor beta chain is drawn from a study of blood T cell repertoires in COVID-19. The V and J ends lost 4 bases and 4 bases respectively, with 19 bases between them. The CDR3 runs to 16 residues. Some clones are missing from TCRdb's copy, which holds only in-frame ones; the method was immunoSEQ multiplex PCR. Of 250,000 to 350,000 clones in the sample, just under 90% were seen once. The receptor comes from a woman aged 45 to 65 who had been exposed to COVID-19. The chain links TRBV23-1 to TRBJ1-2, with a tentative D call TRBD1 (6 bases). TRBV23-1 is assigned to the ORF class and has an uncertain function. Sequenced sample: PBMCs or T cells enriched from blood (not recorded which). The CDR3 DNA reads as TGCGCCAGCAGTCCTGTTCCAGGGGACGACAGCTATGGCTACACCTTC. Protein: CASSPVPGDDSYGYTF.